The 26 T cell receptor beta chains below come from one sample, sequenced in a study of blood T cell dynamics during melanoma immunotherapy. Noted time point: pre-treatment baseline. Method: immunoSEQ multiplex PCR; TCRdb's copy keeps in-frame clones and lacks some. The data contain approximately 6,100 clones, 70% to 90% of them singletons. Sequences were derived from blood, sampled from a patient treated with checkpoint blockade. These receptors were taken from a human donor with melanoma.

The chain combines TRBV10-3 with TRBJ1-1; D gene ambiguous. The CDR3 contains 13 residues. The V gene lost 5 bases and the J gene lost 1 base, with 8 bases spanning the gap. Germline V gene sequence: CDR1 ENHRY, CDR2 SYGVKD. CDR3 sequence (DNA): TGTGCCATCAGTCCGGGCTCGAACACTGAAGCTTTCTTT. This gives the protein CAISPGSNTEAFF.

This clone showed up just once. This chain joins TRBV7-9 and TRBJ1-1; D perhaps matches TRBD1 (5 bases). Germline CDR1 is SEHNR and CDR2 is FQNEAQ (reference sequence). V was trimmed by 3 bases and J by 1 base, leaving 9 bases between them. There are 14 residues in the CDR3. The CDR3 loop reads CASSFGGENTEAFF. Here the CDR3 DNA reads TGTGCCAGCAGCTTCGGGGGAGAGAACACTGAAGCTTTCTTT. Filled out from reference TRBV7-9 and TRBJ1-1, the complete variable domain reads DTGVSQNPRHKITKRGQNVTFRCDPISEHNRLYWYRQTLGQGPEFLTYFQNEAQLEKSRLLSDRFSAERPKGSFSTLEIQRTEQGDSAMYLCASSFGGENTEAFFGQGTRLTVV.

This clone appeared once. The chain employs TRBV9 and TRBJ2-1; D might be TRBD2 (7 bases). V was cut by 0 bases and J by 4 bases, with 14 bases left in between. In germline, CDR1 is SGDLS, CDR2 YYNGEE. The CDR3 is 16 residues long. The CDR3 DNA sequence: TGTGCCAGCAGCGTAGAGGGGGGGACGGTTTACAATGAGCAGTTCTTC. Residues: CASSVEGGTVYNEQFF.

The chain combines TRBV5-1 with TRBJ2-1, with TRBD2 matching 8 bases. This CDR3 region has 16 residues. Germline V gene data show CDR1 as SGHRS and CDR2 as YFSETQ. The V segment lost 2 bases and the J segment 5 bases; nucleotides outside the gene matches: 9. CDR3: CASSFLGAGVHNEQFF. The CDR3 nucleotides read TGCGCCAGCAGCTTCCTAGGAGCGGGAGTCCACAATGAGCAGTTCTTC.

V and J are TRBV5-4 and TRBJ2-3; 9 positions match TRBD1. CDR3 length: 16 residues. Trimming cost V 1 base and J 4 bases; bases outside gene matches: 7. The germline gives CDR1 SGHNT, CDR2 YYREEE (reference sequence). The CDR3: CASSLQSTGGSDTQYF. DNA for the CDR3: TGTGCCAGCAGCTTGCAATCGACAGGGGGATCAGATACGCAGTATTTT.

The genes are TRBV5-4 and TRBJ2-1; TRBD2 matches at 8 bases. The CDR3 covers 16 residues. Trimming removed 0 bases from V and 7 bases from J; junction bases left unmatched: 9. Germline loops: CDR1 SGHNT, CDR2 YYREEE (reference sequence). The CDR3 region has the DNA TGTGCCAGCAGCTTGGAAGGGACGGGAGGGGGGAATGAGCAGTTCTTC. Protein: CASSLEGTGGGNEQFF. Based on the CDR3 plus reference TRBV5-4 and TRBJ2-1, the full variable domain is ETGVTQSPTHLIKTRGQQVTLRCSSQSGHNTVSWYQQALGQGPQFIFQYYREEENGRGNFPPRFSGLQFPNYSSELNVNALELDDSALYLCASSLEGTGGGNEQFFGPGTRLTVL.

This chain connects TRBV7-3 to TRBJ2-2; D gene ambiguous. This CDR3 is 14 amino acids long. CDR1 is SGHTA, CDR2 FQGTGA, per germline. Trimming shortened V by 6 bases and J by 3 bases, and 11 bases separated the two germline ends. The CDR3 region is CASRSTGDTGELFF. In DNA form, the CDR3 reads TGTGCCAGCAGATCTACTGGGGACACCGGGGAGCTGTTTTTT.

DNA of the CDR3: TGTGCCAGCAGCTTAGCGGGGTACAGTTCTGGAAACACCATATATTTT. Residues: CASSLAGYSSGNTIYF. The chain has TRBV7-8 and TRBJ1-3; D is unresolved. V lost 0 bases and J lost 1, with 10 bases in between. Germline CDR1 and CDR2: SGHVS and FQNEAQ. CDR3 length equals 16 residues.

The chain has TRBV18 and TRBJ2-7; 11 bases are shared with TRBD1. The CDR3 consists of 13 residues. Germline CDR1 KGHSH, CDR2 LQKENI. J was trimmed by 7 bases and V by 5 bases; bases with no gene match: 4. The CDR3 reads CASSGQGAGEQYF. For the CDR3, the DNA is TGTGCCAGCTCAGGACAGGGGGCTGGTGAGCAGTACTTC. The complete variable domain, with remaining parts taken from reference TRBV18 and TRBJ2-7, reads NAGVMQNPRHLVRRRGQEARLRCSPMKGHSHVYWYRQLPEEGLKFMVYLQKENIIDESGMPKERFSAEFPKEGPSILRIQQVVRGDSAAYFCASSGQGAGEQYFGPGTRLTVT.

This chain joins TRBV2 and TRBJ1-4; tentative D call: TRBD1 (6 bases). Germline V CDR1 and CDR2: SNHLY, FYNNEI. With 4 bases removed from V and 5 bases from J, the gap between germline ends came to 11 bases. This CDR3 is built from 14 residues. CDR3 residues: CASSVSRGNEKLFF. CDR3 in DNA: TGTGCCAGCAGTGTAAGCAGGGGAAATGAAAAACTGTTTTTT.

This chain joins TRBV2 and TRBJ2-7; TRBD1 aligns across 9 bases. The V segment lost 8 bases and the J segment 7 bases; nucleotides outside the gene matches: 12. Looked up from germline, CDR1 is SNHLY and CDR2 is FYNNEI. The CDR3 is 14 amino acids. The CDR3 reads CASLPRTGDWEQYF. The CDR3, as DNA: TGTGCCAGCTTACCCAGGACAGGGGACTGGGAGCAGTACTTC.

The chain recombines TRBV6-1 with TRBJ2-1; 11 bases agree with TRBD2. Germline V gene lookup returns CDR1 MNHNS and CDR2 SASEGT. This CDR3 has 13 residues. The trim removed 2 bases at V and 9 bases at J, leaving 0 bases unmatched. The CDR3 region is CASSETSGGEQFF. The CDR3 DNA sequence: TGTGCCAGCAGTGAAACTAGCGGGGGTGAGCAGTTCTTC.

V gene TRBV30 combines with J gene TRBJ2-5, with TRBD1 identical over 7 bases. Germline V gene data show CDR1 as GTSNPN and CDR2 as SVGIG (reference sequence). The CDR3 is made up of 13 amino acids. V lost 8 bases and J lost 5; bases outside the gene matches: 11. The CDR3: CAGGQIPRETQYF. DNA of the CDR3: TGTGCCGGGGGACAGATACCTAGGGAGACCCAGTACTTC.

CDR3 nucleotide sequence: TGTGCCAGCAGTCGGGACGTAGTCGAAAAACTGTTTTTT. Translation gives CASSRDVVEKLFF. The rearrangement joins TRBV28 to TRBJ1-4; possibly TRBD1 for D (5 bases). V was pared by 5 bases and J by 8 bases, with 12 bases between. The germline V gene encodes CDR1 MDHEN and CDR2 SYDVKM. The length of the CDR3 is 13 residues.

CDR3 in amino acids: CASSPNTDTQYF. DNA for the CDR3: TGTGCCAGCAGCCCAAACACAGATACGCAGTATTTT. The chain carries TRBV9 and TRBJ2-3; D is ambiguous. Germline V gives CDR1 SGDLS, CDR2 YYNGEE. The CDR3 sequence is 12 residues long. Trimming took 4 bases from V and 2 from J, leaving 5 bases between them.

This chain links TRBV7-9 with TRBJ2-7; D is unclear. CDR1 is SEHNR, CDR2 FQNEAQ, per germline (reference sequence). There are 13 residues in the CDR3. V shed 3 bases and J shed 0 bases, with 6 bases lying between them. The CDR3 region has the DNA TGTGCCAGCAGCTTGGAGAACTCCTACGAGCAGTACTTC. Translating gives CASSLENSYEQYF.

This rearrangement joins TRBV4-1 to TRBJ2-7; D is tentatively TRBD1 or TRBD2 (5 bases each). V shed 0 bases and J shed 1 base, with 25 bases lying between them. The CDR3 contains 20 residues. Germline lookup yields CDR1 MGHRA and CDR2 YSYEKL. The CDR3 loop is CASSQDLPAARADTSYEQYF. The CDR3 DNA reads TGCGCCAGCAGCCAAGATCTGCCGGCCGCGAGGGCGGACACATCCTACGAGCAGTACTTC.

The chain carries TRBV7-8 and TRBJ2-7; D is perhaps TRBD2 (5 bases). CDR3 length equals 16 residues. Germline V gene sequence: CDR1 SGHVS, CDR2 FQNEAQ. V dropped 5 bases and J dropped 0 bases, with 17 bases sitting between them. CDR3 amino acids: CASSPPLRASSYEQYF. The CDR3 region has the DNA TGTGCCAGCAGCCCCCCGTTGAGGGCCAGCTCCTACGAGCAGTACTTC.

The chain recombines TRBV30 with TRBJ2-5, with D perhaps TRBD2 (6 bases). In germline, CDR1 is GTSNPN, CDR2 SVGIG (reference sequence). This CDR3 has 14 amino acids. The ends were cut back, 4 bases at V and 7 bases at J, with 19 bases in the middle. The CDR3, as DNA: TGTGCCTGGACCCGGGACCGTAACGGGGGGACCCAGTACTTC. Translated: CAWTRDRNGGTQYF.

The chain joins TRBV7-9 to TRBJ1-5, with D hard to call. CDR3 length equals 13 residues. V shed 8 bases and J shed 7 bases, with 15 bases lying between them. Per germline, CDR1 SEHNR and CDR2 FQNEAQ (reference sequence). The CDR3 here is CASRRALGQPQHF. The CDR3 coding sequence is TGTGCCAGCCGACGGGCATTGGGACAGCCCCAGCATTTT.

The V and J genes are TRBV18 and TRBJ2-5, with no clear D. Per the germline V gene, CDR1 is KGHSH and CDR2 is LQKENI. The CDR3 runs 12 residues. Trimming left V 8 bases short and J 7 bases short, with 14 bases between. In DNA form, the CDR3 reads TGTGCCAGCCTCGACTTACCGGGGACCCAGTACTTC. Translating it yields CASLDLPGTQYF.

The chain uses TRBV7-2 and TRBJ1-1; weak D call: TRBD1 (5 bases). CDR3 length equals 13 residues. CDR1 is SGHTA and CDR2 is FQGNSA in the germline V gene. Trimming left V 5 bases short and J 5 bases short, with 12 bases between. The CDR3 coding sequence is TGTGCCAGCAGCCTCATGTGGGGGACTGAAGCTTTCTTT. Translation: CASSLMWGTEAFF.

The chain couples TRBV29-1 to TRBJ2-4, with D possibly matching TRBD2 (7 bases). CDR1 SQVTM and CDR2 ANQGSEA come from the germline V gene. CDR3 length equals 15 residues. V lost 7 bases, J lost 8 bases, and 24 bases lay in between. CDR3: CSAASGRRGGYIQYF. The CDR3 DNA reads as TGCAGCGCCGCATCCGGACGTAGGGGGGGGTACATTCAGTACTTC.

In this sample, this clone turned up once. The chain's CDR3 is CASSRVATNEKLFF. The CDR3 bases are TGTGCCAGCAGCCGAGTTGCAACTAATGAAAAACTGTTTTTT. This chain links TRBV2 with TRBJ1-4, with no clear D. In germline, CDR1 is SNHLY, CDR2 FYNNEI. The germline V and J ends were trimmed by 6 bases and 0 bases, with 8 bases remaining between them. The CDR3 is 14 residues long.

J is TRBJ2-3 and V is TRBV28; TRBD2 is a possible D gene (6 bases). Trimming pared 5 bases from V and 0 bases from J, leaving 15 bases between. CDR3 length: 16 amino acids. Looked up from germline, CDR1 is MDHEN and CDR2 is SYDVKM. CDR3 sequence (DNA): TGTGCCAGCAGTCCCTCGGGAGTCACTAGCACAGATACGCAGTATTTT. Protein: CASSPSGVTSTDTQYF.

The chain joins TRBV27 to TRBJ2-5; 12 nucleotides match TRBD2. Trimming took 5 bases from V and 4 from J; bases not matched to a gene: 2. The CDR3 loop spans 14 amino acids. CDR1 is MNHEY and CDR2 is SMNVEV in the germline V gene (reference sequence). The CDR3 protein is CASSLTSGRETQYF. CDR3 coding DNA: TGTGCCAGCAGTCTGACTAGCGGGAGAGAGACCCAGTACTTC.